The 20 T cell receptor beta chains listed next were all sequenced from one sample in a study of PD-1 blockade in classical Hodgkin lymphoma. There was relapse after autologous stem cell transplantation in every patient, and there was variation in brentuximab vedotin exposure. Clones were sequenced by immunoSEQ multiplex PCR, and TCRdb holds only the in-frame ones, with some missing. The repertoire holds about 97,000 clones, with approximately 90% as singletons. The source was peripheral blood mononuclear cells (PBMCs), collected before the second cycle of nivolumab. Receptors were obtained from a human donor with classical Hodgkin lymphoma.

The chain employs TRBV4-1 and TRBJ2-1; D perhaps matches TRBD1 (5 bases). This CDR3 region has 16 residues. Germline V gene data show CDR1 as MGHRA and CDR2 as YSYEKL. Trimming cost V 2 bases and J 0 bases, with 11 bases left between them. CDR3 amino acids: CASSQLDILSYNEQFF. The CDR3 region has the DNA TGCGCCAGCAGCCAATTGGACATTCTCTCCTACAATGAGCAGTTCTTC.

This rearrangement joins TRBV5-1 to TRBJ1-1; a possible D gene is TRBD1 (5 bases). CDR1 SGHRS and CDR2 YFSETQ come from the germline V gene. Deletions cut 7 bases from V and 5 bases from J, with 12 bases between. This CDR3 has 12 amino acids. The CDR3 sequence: CASSRDRTEAFF. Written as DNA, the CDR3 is TGCGCCAGCTCCCGGGACCGGACTGAAGCTTTCTTT.

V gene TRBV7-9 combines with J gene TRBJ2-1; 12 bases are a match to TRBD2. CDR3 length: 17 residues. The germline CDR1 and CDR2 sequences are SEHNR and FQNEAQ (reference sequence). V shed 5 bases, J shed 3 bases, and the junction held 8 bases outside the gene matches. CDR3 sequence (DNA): TGTGCCAGCAGCCCGGCGGAACTAGCGGGGGGCTACAATGAGCAGTTCTTC. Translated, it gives CASSPAELAGGYNEQFF.

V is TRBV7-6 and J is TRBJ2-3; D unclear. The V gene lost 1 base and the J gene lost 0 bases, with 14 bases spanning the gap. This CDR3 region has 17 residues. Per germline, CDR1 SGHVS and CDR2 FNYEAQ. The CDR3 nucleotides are TGTGCCAGCAGCTTAGTTGTCCCAGGACCGAGCACAGATACGCAGTATTTT. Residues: CASSLVVPGPSTDTQYF.

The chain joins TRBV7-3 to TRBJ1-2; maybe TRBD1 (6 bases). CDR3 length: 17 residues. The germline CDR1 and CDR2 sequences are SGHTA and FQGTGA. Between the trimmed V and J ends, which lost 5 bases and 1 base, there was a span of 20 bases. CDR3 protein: CASSPYTVGAYNYGYTF. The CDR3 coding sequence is TGTGCCAGCAGCCCCTACACCGTGGGGGCCTATAACTATGGCTACACCTTC. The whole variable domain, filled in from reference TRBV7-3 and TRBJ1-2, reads GAGVSQTPSNKVTEKGKYVELRCDPISGHTALYWYRQSLGQGPEFLIYFQGTGAADDSGLPNDRFFAVRPEGSVSTLKIQRTERGDSAVYLCASSPYTVGAYNYGYTFGSGTRLTVV.

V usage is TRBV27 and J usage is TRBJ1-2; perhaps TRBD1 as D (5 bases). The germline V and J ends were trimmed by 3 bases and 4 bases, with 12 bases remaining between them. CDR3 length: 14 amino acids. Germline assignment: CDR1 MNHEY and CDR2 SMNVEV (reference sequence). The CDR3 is CASSFGTTSYGYTF. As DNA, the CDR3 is TGTGCCAGCAGTTTTGGGACCACATCCTATGGCTACACCTTC.

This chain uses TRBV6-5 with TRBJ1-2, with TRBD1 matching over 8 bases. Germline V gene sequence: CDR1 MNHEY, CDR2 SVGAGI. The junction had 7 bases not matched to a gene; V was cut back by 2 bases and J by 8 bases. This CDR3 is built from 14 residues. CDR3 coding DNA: TGTGCCAGCAGTTACGACAGGGGAGTGGGGGGCTACACCTTC. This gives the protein CASSYDRGVGGYTF.

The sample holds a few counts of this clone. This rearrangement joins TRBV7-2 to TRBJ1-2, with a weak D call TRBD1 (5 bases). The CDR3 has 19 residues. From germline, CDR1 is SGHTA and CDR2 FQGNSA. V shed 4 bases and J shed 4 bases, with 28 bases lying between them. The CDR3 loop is CASSSSDSSWDDTGYGYTF. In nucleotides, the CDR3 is TGTGCCAGCAGCTCCTCAGACTCCTCTTGGGACGACACCGGCTATGGCTACACCTTC.

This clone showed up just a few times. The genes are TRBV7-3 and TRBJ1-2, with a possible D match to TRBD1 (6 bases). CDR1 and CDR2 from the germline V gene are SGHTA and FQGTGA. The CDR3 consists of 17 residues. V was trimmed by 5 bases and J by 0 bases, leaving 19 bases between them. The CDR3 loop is CASSPYGGGSTNYGYTF. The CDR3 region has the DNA TGTGCCAGCAGCCCCTATGGGGGCGGGTCCACTAACTATGGCTACACCTTC.

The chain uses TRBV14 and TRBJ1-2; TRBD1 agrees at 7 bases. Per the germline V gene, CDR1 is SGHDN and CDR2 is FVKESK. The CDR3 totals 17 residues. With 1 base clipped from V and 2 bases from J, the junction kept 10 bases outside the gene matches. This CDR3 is CASSQGHRGIGNYGYTF. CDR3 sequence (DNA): TGTGCCAGCAGCCAAGGGCACAGGGGCATTGGGAACTATGGCTACACCTTC.

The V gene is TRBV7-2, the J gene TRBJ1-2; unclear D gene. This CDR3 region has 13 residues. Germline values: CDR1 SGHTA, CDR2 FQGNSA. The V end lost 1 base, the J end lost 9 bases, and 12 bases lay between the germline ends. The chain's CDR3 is CASSLGAGSSYTF. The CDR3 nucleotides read TGTGCCAGCAGCTTAGGGGCGGGGAGTAGCTACACCTTC.

The CDR3: CASSTQGDTQYF. CDR3 coding DNA: TGTGCCAGCAGCACGCAAGGGGATACGCAGTATTTT. The chain recombines TRBV7-3 with TRBJ2-3; no clear D. The CDR3 consists of 12 residues. The germline V gene has CDR1 SGHTA and CDR2 FQGTGA. Trimming left V 5 bases short and J 6 bases short, with 9 bases between.

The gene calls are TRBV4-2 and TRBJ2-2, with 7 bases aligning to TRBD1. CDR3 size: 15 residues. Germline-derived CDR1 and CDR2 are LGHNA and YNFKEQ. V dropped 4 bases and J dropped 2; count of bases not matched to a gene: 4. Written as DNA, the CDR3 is TGTGCCAGCAGCCTCGGGACAGCCAACACCGGGGAGCTGTTTTTT. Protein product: CASSLGTANTGELFF.

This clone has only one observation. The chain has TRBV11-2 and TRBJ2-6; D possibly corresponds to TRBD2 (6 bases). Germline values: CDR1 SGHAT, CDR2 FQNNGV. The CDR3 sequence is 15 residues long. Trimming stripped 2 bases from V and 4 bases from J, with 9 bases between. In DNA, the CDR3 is TGTGCCAGCAGCTTACGGGGGTCAGGGGCCAACGTCCTGACTTTC. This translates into CASSLRGSGANVLTF.

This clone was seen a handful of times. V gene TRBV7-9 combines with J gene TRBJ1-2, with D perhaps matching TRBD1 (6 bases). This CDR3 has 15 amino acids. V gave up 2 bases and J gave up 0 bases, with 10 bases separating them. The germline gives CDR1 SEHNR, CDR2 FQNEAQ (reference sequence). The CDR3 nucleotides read TGTGCCAGCAGCTTACCGGGGGGCGCTAACTATGGCTACACCTTC. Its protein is CASSLPGGANYGYTF.

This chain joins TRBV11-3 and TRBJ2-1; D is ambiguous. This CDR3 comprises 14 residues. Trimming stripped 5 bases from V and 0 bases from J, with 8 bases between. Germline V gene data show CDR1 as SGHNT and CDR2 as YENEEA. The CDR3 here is CASSPGSSYNEQFF. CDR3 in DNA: TGTGCCAGCAGCCCAGGAAGCTCCTACAATGAGCAGTTCTTC. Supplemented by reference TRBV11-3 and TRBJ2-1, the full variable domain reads EAGVVQSPRYKIIEKKQPVAFWCNPISGHNTLYWYLQNLGQGPELLIRYENEEAVDDSQLPKDRFSAERLKGVDSTLKIQPAELGDSAVYLCASSPGSSYNEQFFGPGTRLTVL.

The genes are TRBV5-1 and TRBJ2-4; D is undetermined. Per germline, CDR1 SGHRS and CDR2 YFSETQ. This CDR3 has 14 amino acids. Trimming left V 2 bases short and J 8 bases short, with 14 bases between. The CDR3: CASSLTRSPYIQYF. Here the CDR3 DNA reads TGCGCCAGCAGCTTAACCCGTAGCCCCTACATTCAGTACTTC.

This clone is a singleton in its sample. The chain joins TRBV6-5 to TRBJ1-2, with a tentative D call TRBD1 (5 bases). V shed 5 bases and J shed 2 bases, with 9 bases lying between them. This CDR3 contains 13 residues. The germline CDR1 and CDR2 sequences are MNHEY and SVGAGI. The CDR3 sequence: CASSGADNYGYTF. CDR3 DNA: TGTGCCAGCAGTGGGGCAGACAACTATGGCTACACCTTC.

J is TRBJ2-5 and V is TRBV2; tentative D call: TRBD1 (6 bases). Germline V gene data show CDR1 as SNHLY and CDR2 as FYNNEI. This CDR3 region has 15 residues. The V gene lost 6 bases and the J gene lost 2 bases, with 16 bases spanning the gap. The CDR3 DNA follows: TGTGCCAGCAGAACCCGCCGGGACACACAAGAGACCCAGTACTTC. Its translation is CASRTRRDTQETQYF.

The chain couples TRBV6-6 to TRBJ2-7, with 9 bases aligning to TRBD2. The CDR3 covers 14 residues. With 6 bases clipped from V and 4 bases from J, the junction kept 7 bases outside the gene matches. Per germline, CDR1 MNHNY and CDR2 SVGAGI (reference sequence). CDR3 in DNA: TGTGCCAGCAGACAGCGGGGGGCCCGATACGAGCAGTACTTC. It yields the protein CASRQRGARYEQYF.